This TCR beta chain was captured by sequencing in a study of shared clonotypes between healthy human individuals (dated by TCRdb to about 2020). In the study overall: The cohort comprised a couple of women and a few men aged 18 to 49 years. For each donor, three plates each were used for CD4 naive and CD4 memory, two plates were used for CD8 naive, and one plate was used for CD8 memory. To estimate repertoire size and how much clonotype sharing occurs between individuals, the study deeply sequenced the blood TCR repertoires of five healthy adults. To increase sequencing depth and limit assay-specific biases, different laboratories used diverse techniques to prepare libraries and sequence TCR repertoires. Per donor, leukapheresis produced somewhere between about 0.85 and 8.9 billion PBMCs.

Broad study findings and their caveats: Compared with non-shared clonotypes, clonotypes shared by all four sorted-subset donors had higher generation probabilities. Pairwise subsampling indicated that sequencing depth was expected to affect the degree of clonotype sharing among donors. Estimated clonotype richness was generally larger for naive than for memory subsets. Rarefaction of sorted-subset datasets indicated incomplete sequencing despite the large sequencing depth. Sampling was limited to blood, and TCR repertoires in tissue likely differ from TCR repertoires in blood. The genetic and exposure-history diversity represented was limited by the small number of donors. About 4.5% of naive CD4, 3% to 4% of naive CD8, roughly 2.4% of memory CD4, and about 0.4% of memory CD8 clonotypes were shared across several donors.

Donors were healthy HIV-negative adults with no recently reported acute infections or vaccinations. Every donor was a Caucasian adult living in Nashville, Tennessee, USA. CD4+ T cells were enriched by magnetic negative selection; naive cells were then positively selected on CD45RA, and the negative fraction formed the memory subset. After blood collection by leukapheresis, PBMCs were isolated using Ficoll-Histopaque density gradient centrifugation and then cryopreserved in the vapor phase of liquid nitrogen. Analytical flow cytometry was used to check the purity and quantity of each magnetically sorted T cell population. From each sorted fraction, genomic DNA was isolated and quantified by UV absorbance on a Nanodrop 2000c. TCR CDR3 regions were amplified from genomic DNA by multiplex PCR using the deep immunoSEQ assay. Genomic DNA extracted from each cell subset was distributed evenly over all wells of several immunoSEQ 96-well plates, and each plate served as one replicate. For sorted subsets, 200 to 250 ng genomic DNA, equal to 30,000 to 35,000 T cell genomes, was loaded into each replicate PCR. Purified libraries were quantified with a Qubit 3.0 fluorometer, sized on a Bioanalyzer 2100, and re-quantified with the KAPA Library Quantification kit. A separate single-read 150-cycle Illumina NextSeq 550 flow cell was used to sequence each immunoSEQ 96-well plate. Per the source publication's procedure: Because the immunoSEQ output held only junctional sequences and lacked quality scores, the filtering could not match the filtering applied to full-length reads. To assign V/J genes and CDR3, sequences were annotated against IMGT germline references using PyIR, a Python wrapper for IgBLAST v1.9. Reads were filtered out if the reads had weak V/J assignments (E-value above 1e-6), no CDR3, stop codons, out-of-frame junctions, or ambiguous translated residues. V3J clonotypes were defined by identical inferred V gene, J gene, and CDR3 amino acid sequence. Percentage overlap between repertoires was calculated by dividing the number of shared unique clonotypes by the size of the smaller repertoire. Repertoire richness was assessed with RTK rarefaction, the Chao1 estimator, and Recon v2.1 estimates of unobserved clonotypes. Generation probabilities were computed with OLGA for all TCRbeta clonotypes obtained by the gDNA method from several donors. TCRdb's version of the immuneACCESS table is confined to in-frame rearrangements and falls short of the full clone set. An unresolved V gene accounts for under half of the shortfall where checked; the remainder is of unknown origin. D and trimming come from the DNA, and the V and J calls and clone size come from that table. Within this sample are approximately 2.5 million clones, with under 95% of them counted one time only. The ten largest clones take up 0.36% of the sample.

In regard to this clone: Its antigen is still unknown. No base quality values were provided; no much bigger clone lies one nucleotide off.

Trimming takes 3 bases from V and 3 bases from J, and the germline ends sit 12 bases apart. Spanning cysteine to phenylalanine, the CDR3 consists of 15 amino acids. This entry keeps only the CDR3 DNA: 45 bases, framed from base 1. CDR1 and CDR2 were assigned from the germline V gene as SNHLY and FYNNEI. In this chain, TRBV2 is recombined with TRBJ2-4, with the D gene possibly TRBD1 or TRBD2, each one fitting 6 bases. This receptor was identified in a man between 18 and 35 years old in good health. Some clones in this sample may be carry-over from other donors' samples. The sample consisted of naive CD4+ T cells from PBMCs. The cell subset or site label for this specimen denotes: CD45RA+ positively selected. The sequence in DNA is TGTGCCAGCAGTGAGGCTGAGGGGGGCAAAAACATTCAGTACTTC. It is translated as CASSEAEGGKNIQYF.